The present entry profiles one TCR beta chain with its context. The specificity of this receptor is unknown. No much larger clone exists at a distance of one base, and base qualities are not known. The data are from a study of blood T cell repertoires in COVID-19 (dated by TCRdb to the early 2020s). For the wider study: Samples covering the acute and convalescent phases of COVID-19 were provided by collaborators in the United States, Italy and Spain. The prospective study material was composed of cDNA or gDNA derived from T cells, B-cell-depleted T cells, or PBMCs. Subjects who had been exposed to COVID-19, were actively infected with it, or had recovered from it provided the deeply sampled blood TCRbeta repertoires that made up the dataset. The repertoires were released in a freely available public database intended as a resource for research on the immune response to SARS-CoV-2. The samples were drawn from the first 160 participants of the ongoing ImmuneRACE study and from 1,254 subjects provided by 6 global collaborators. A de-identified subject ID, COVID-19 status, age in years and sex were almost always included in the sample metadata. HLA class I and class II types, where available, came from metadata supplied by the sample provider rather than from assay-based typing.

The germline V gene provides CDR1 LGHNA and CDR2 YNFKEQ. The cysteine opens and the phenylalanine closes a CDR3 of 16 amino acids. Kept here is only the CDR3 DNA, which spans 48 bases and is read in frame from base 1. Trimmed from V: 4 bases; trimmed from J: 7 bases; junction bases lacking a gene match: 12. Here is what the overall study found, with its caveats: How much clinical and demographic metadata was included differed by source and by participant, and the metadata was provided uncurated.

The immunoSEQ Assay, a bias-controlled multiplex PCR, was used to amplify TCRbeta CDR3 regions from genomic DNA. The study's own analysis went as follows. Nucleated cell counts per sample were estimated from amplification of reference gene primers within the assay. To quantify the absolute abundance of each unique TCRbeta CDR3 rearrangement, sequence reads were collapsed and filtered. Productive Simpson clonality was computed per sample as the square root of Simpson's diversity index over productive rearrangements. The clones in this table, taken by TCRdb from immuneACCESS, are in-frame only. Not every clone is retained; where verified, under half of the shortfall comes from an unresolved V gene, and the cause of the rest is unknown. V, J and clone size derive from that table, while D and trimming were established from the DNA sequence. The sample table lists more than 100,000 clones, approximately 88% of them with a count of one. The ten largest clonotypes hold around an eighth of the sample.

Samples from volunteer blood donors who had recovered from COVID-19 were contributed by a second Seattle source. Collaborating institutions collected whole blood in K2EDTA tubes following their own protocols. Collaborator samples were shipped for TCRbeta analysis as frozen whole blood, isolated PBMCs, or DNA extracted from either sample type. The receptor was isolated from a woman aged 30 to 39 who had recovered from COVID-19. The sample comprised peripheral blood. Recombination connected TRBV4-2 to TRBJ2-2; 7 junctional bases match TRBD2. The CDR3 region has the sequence CASSPDTSAEVGELFF. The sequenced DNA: TGTGCCAGCAGCCCTGATACTAGCGCCGAAGTCGGGGAGCTGTTTTTT.